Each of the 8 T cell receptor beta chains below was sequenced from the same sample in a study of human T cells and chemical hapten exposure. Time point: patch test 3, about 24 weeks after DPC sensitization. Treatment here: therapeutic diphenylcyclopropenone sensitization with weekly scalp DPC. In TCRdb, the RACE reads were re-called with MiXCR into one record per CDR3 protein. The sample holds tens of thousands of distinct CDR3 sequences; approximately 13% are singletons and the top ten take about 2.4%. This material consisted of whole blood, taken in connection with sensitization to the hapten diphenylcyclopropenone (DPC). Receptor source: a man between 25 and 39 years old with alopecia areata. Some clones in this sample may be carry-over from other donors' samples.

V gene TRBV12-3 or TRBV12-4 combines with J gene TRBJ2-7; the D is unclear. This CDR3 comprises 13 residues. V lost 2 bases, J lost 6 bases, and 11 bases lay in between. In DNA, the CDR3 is TGTGCCAGCAGTTTAACCCCATCGCGCGAGCAGTACTTC. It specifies CASSLTPSREQYF.

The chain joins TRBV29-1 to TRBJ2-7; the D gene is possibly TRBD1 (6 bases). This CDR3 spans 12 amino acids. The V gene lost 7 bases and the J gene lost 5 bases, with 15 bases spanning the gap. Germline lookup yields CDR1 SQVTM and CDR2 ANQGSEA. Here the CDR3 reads CSAARTAHEQYF. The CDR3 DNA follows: TGCAGCGCGGCCCGGACAGCTCACGAGCAGTACTTC.

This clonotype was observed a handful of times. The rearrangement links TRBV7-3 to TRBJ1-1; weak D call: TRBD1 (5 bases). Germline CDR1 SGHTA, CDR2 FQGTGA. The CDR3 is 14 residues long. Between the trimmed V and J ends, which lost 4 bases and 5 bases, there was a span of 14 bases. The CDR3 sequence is CASSSQGSGTEAFF. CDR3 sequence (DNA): TGTGCCAGCAGCTCGCAGGGATCTGGGACTGAAGCTTTCTTT.

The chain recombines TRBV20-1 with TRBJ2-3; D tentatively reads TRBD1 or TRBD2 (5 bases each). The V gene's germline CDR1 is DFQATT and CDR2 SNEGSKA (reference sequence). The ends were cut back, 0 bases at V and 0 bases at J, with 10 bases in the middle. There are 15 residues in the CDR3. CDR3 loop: CSARDGTRSTDTQYF. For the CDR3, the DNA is TGCAGTGCTAGAGACGGGACGAGAAGCACAGATACGCAGTATTTT.

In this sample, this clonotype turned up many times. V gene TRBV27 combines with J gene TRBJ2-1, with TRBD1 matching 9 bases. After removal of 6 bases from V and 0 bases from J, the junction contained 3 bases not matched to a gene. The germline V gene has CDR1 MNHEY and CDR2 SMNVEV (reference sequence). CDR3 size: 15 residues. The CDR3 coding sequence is TGTGCCAGCAGCCAGACAGGGGGCTCCTACAATGAGCAGTTCTTC. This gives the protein CASSQTGGSYNEQFF.

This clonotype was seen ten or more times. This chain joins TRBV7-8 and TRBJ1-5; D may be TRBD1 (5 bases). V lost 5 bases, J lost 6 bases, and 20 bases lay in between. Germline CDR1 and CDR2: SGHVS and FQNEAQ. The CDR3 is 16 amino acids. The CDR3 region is CASSPPQGVVLQPQHF. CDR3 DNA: TGTGCCAGCAGCCCCCCTCAGGGTGTGGTTCTTCAGCCCCAGCATTTT.

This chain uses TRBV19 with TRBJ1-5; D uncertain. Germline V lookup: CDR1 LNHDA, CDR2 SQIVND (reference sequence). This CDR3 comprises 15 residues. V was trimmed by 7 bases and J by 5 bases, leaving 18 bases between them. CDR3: CASISLLGMDQPQHF. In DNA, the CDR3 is TGTGCCAGTATCTCATTACTAGGAATGGATCAGCCCCAGCATTTT.

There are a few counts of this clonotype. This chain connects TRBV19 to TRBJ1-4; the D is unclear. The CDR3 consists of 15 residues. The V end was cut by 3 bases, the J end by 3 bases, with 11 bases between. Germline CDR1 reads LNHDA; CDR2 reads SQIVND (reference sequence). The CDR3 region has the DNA TGTGCCAGTAGTATCCCGGCCTCCCCTAATGAAAAACTGTTTTTT. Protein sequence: CASSIPASPNEKLFF.